This is a list of T cell receptor beta chains from one sample in a study of T cells in Graves' hyperthyroidism and ophthalmopathy. TCRdb redid the calling of the multiplex PCR reads with MiXCR, one entry per CDR3 protein. The data hold about 610,000 distinct CDR3 sequences, with about 15% observed a single time. The sequenced material came from blood. These TCRs come from a woman in her thirties or forties with Graves' ophthalmopathy. The CDR3 runs from the conserved cysteine through the conserved F or W. The D gene is left open where the match is weak. Size values are once, few and many counts, or a class for expanded clones, and some rows have none.

V	D	size	J	DNA	CDR3
TRBV6-2/TRBV6-3	TRBD1	.	TRBJ2-2	TGTGCCAGCAGACCGGGGGGACAGGGAGGGGAGCTGTTTTTT	CASRPGGQGGELFF
TRBV12-3/TRBV12-4	.	.	TRBJ1-5	TGTGCCAGCAGTTTGACGAAGGTTGATCAGCCCCAGCATTTT	CASSLTKVDQPQHF
TRBV3-1	.	few	TRBJ1-5	TGTGCCAGCAGCGCTCGCCCGGGATATAGCAATCAGCCCCAGCACTTT	CASSARPGYSNQPQHF
TRBV3-1	.	few	TRBJ2-7	TGTGCCAGCAGCCTACGCGTAGGGTCCCCCTACGAGCAGTACTTC	CASSLRVGSPYEQYF
TRBV19	.	.	TRBJ1-5	TGTGCCAGTAGTATCTTTTCAGGGCTGGGCAATCAGCCCCAGCATTTT	CASSIFSGLGNQPQHF
TRBV6-1	.	.	TRBJ1-5	TGTGCCAGCAGTGATGTTGGGACCATTAGGCCCCAGCATTTT	CASSDVGTIRPQHF
TRBV7-9	TRBD2	many	TRBJ2-5	TGTGCCAGCAGCTTCGCGGGAGGGCAAGGGACCCAGTACTTC	CASSFAGGQGTQYF
TRBV6-2/TRBV6-3	.	.	TRBJ2-3	TGTGCCAGCAGTCCCTGGACAGCGACTAGCACAGATACGCAGTATTTT	CASSPWTATSTDTQYF
TRBV6-1	TRBD1	few	TRBJ1-1	TGTGCCAGCAGTGAAGAGGGGGCAGGGAGCACTGAAGCTTTCTTT	CASSEEGAGSTEAFF
TRBV2	.	many	TRBJ2-6	TGTGCCAGCAGATTAGCGAGAACAGGGGCCAACGTCCTGACTTTC	CASRLARTGANVLTF
TRBV6-1	TRBD1	many	TRBJ1-1	TGTGCCAGCAGTGAACAGGGGGCTGATGTGTACACTGAAGCTTTCTTT	CASSEQGADVYTEAFF
TRBV18	.	many	TRBJ2-5	TGTGCCAGCAGCCCGGAGGGAGAGACCCAGTACTTC	CASSPEGETQYF
TRBV12-3/TRBV12-4	TRBD1	many	TRBJ1-3	TGTGCCAGCAGTCATTCCGGGACAGCTAACCTGGAAAACACCATATATTTT	CASSHSGTANLENTIYF
TRBV12-3/TRBV12-4	TRBD2	many	TRBJ2-7	TGTGCCAGCACTAGCGGGAGGGCCTCGTACGAGCAGTACTTC	CASTSGRASYEQYF
TRBV6-5	.	.	TRBJ2-5	TGTGCCAGCAGTTCCTATGGGGACACAAACCAAGAGACCCAGTACTTC	CASSSYGDTNQETQYF
TRBV7-8	.	many	TRBJ1-2	TGTGCCAGCAGCCTATTCACAGGAGACTATGGCTACACCTTC	CASSLFTGDYGYTF
TRBV29-1	.	.	TRBJ1-1	TGCAGCGTTCGGGCCAGCCGAATGAACACTGAGGCTTTCTTT	CSVRASRMNTEAFF
TRBV15	TRBD2	.	TRBJ2-7	TGTGCCACCAGCAGAGAAGGGACTAGCGATCACGAGCAGTACTTC	CATSREGTSDHEQYF